These 29 T cell receptor beta chains share one sample of origin, sequenced in a study of Graves' ophthalmopathy and Graves' hyperthyroidism (dated by TCRdb to about 2018). Sequencing instrument: Illumina HiSeq 2000. For repertoire sequencing, TCR beta CDR3 regions were amplified from RNA transcripts. A first-round RT-PCR used HTBI primers with the Qiagen OneStep RT-PCR kit, followed by a second-round multiplex PCR, size selection and purification. TCRdb trimmed the raw reads at Q25, called clones with MiXCR and kept productive beta chains. Every distinct CDR3 protein forms one entry, paired with its most common genes and DNA. The sample table shows over a million distinct CDR3 sequences, and about 40% are seen once. Around 10% of the sample goes to the ten largest clones. What was sequenced was peripheral blood or thyroid tissue (not recorded which). The receptors derive from an adult man with Graves' hyperthyroidism.

There are many counts of this clonotype. The chain has TRBV5-6 and TRBJ1-1; D not certain. CDR3 length: 13 residues. V was clipped by 2 bases and J by 0 bases, with 5 bases between them. The germline V gene encodes CDR1 SGHDT and CDR2 YYEEEE. CDR3 coding DNA: TGTGCCAGCAGCTTAGACGTGAACACTGAAGCTTTCTTT. Protein sequence: CASSLDVNTEAFF.

The V call is TRBV19, the J call TRBJ1-2; D is perhaps TRBD1 (5 bases). Trimming removed 9 bases from V and 5 bases from J, with 22 bases in between. This CDR3 spans 15 amino acids. Germline V gene data show CDR1 as LNHDA and CDR2 as SQIVND (reference sequence). CDR3 amino acids: CASDLGIGTSYGYTF. The CDR3 DNA reads TGTGCCAGCGACCTGGGGATCGGGACGTCATATGGCTACACCTTC.

The genes are TRBV7-9 and TRBJ2-7, with a possible D match to TRBD2 (5 bases). Germline V gene lookup returns CDR1 SEHNR and CDR2 FQNEAQ (reference sequence). V lost 3 bases to trimming and J lost 5 bases, with 14 bases between them. The CDR3 totals 14 residues. The CDR3 spells CASSLATSNHEQYF. The CDR3 DNA follows: TGTGCCAGCAGCTTGGCCACTAGTAACCACGAGCAGTACTTC.

This clonotype was seen many times. CDR3 DNA: TGCAGCGTTGGGGACAGGAGCGGAAACACCATATATTTT. Translating it yields CSVGDRSGNTIYF. V and J are TRBV29-1 and TRBJ1-3, with 8 bases lining up with TRBD1. The germline CDR1 and CDR2 sequences are SQVTM and ANQGSEA. J lost 4 bases, V lost 4 bases, and 3 bases had no gene match. This CDR3 region has 13 residues.

The sample holds many counts of this clonotype. The V and J genes are TRBV9 and TRBJ2-7; D remains ambiguous. Trimming stripped 7 bases from V and 2 bases from J, with 7 bases between. The germline gives CDR1 SGDLS, CDR2 YYNGEE. This CDR3 is built from 11 residues. The CDR3 DNA follows: TGTGCCAGCGTTTCGGCCTACGAGCAGTACTTC. Translating gives CASVSAYEQYF.

This clonotype was observed a few times. The gene calls are TRBV5-6 and TRBJ1-2; weak D call: TRBD1 (6 bases). Trimming removed 2 bases from V and 8 bases from J, with 19 bases in between. CDR3 length: 15 residues. The germline V gene has CDR1 SGHDT and CDR2 YYEEEE. CDR3 DNA: TGTGCCAGCAGCTTCAAAACCGGGACGGGGGGCGGCTACACCTTC. Its protein is CASSFKTGTGGGYTF.

This clonotype was observed at least ten times. The V gene is TRBV24-1, the J gene TRBJ1-2, with TRBD1 identical over 11 bases. V shed 7 bases and J 7 bases; nucleotides not matched to a gene: 7. Germline CDR1 and CDR2: KGHDR and SFDVKD. This CDR3 region has 14 residues. CDR3 loop: CATSEDRGLGGYTF. DNA of the CDR3: TGTGCCACCAGCGAGGACAGGGGGCTTGGTGGCTACACCTTC.

This clonotype is a singleton in its sample. This chain uses TRBV7-2 with TRBJ2-3, with TRBD2 as a possible D gene (7 bases). V was pared by 0 bases and J by 6 bases, with 13 bases between. CDR3 length equals 15 residues. Per the germline V gene, CDR1 is SGHTA and CDR2 is FQGNSA. CDR3 loop: CASSLAGGAPDTQYF. The CDR3 nucleotides read TGTGCCAGCAGCTTAGCAGGGGGGGCGCCGGATACGCAGTATTTT.

CDR3 sequence reads: CASSSPTNRDQPQHF. The CDR3 nucleotides read TGTGCCAGCTCAAGCCCCACCAACCGCGATCAGCCCCAGCATTTT. The chain has TRBV2 and TRBJ1-5, with D unclear. V was clipped by 8 bases and J by 5 bases, with 19 bases between them. The CDR3 totals 15 residues. Germline V lookup: CDR1 SNHLY, CDR2 FYNNEI.

This clonotype was seen many times. The chain combines TRBV7-6 with TRBJ2-7; the D gene is possibly TRBD2 (5 bases). Per germline, CDR1 SGHVS and CDR2 FNYEAQ. The CDR3 length is 13 residues. The V end lost 5 bases, the J end lost 3 bases, and 11 bases lay between the germline ends. The DNA for the CDR3 is TGTGCCAGCAGCGTAGACCGGGACTACGAGCAGTACTTC. Translating it yields CASSVDRDYEQYF.

This clonotype was observed at least ten times. The gene calls are TRBV19 and TRBJ2-5, with D perhaps being TRBD1 or TRBD2 (6 bases each). This CDR3 is built from 13 residues. The germline CDR1 and CDR2 sequences are LNHDA and SQIVND (reference sequence). V gave up 6 bases and J gave up 4 bases, with 12 bases separating them. Here the CDR3 reads CASRKGGIETQYF. CDR3 DNA: TGTGCCAGTAGAAAGGGGGGAATAGAGACCCAGTACTTC.

The chain couples TRBV7-2 to TRBJ2-7; TRBD1 matches at 7 bases. This CDR3 has 18 amino acids. V lost 1 base to trimming and J lost 5 bases; unmatched junction nucleotides: 17. From germline, CDR1 is SGHTA and CDR2 FQGNSA. The CDR3 coding sequence is TGTGCCAGCAGCTTAGGTTGGACTCCCCAGGGACAGTGGGACGAGCAGTACTTC. Translated: CASSLGWTPQGQWDEQYF.

In this sample, this clonotype turned up many times. The chain links TRBV7-8 to TRBJ1-4; D gene unclear. Germline lookup yields CDR1 SGHVS and CDR2 FQNEAQ. This CDR3 is built from 16 residues. V lost 5 bases and J 4 bases, leaving 17 bases between the germline ends. CDR3 protein: CASSPRRDNSNEKLFF. The CDR3 bases are TGTGCCAGCAGCCCAAGACGCGACAACAGTAATGAAAAACTGTTTTTT. The full variable domain, rest sourced from reference TRBV7-8 and TRBJ1-4, is GAGVSQSPRYKVAKRGQDVALRCDPISGHVSLFWYQQALGQGPEFLTYFQNEAQLDKSGLPSDRFFAERPEGSVSTLKIQRTQQEDSAVYLCASSPRRDNSNEKLFFGSGTQLSVL.

This clonotype appeared a single time. A much larger clonotype is one base distant, so this may be a read error. The rearrangement uses TRBV5-1 and TRBJ2-7, with D unresolved. Germline CDR1 reads SGHRS; CDR2 reads YFSETQ. Trimming removed 0 bases at V and 5 bases at J, with 6 bases between. The CDR3 covers 12 residues. The CDR3 bases are TGCGCCAGCAGCTTGGCCGATGACGAGCAGTACTTC. Translated: CASSLADDEQYF.

This clonotype has a handful of counts. This rearrangement joins TRBV20-1 to TRBJ2-7; D gene uncertain. CDR1 is DFQATT and CDR2 is SNEGSKA in the germline V gene (reference sequence). This CDR3 contains 11 residues. V was clipped by 2 bases and J by 4 bases, with 6 bases between them. In nucleotides, the CDR3 is TGCAGTGCTAGACCTATATACGAGCAGTACTTC. As protein: CSARPIYEQYF.

In its sample, this clonotype was seen many times. The chain is built from TRBV7-9 and TRBJ1-2, with D tentatively TRBD1 (6 bases). Germline CDR1 reads SEHNR; CDR2 reads FQNEAQ (reference sequence). The V gene lost 6 bases and the J gene lost 2 bases, with 13 bases spanning the gap. The CDR3 loop spans 14 amino acids. The CDR3 bases are TGTGCCAGCAGTCACCGCGACAGGAACTATGGCTACACCTTC. This sequence encodes CASSHRDRNYGYTF.

This clonotype was counted a few times. The rearrangement uses TRBV28 and TRBJ1-5; D may be TRBD1 (5 bases). The CDR3 loop spans 15 amino acids. Trimming took off 1 base at V and 6 bases at J, with 13 bases between the two ends. Germline V CDR1 and CDR2: MDHEN, SYDVKM. CDR3 amino acids: CASSLSGKPAQPQHF. The CDR3 DNA reads TGTGCCAGCAGTTTATCAGGGAAGCCCGCTCAGCCCCAGCATTTT. Full variable domain (rest looked up from reference TRBV28 and TRBJ1-5): DVKVTQSSRYLVKRTGEKVFLECVQDMDHENMFWYRQDPGLGLRLIYFSYDVKMKEKGDIPEGYSVSREKKERFSLILESASTNQTSMYLCASSLSGKPAQPQHFGDGTRLSIL.

The chain is built from TRBV9 and TRBJ1-1; maybe TRBD1 (5 bases). This CDR3 is 14 amino acids long. CDR1 is SGDLS, CDR2 YYNGEE, per germline. Trimming stripped 5 bases from V and 3 bases from J, with 14 bases between. The CDR3: CASRGGGVHTEAFF. In DNA form, the CDR3 reads TGTGCCAGCAGGGGGGGAGGAGTCCACACTGAAGCTTTCTTT. Variable domain in full (rest from reference TRBV9 and TRBJ1-1): DSGVTQTPKHLITATGQRVTLRCSPRSGDLSVYWYQQSLDQGLQFLIQYYNGEERAKGNILERFSAQQFPDLHSELNLSSLELGDSALYFCASRGGGVHTEAFFGQGTRLTVV.

The chain recombines TRBV10-3 with TRBJ2-7, with 7 bases aligning to TRBD1. This CDR3 contains 16 residues. V was pared by 2 bases and J by 4 bases, with 11 bases of the junction left unmatched. Germline values: CDR1 ENHRY, CDR2 SYGVKD. Here the CDR3 DNA reads TGTGCCATCAGTGAGGTCCCGGGACAGACGTTATACGAGCAGTACTTC. This sequence encodes CAISEVPGQTLYEQYF.

Only a few counts were recorded for this clonotype. V gene TRBV10-1 combines with J gene TRBJ2-2, with 7 bases identical to TRBD2. This CDR3 spans 14 amino acids. The germline gives CDR1 WNHNN, CDR2 SYGVQD (reference sequence). V trimming: 6 bases; J trimming: 6 bases; junction bases outside the gene matches: 7. The CDR3 region has the DNA TGCGCCAGCAGCCTCCGGGGGGTTCCCGGGGAGCTGTTTTTT. Translated, it gives CASSLRGVPGELFF.

This clonotype was counted many times. This chain joins TRBV20-1 and TRBJ1-2; D is perhaps TRBD1 (5 bases). The V gene's germline CDR1 is DFQATT and CDR2 SNEGSKA (reference sequence). This CDR3 spans 13 amino acids. The ends were cut back, 1 base at V and 3 bases at J, with 9 bases in the middle. The DNA of the CDR3 is TGCAGTGCTAGAGTGTCGGGGGACTATGGCTACACCTTC. Protein: CSARVSGDYGYTF.

This clonotype was seen repeatedly, ten times or more. V is TRBV10-3 and J is TRBJ1-1; perhaps TRBD1 as D (6 bases). Trimming cost V 7 bases and J 1 base, with 10 bases left between them. The CDR3 length is 13 residues. Germline lookup yields CDR1 ENHRY and CDR2 SYGVKD. The CDR3 nucleotides read TGTGCCATCAAGGGGACACAGAACACTGAAGCTTTCTTT. Translation gives CAIKGTQNTEAFF.

A remark on this clonotype: A much larger clone sits a single nucleotide away, making a read error possible. The V gene is TRBV20-1, the J gene TRBJ2-5; maybe TRBD1 (5 bases). CDR1 is DFQATT and CDR2 is SNEGSKA in the germline V gene (reference sequence). This CDR3 spans 14 amino acids. CDR3 protein: CSARVPGILETQCF. The CDR3 region has the DNA TGCAGTGCCCGCGTTCCAGGGATCCTAGAGACCCAGTGCTTC.

The chain is built from TRBV10-3 and TRBJ1-5; D not certain. V lost 4 bases and J lost 0, with 13 bases in between. Germline V gene sequence: CDR1 ENHRY, CDR2 SYGVKD. The CDR3 contains 16 residues. The CDR3 nucleotides are TGTGCCATCAGTGGACCCGGCGGGATTAGCAATCAGCCCCAGCATTTT. Translated: CAISGPGGISNQPQHF.

This clonotype was recorded many times. V is TRBV7-2 and J is TRBJ2-7, with 7 bases that match TRBD1. Trimming at V came to 7 bases and at J to 1 base, leaving 10 bases not matched to a gene. The CDR3 runs 15 residues. Germline V gives CDR1 SGHTA, CDR2 FQGNSA. Here the CDR3 DNA reads TGTGCCAGCAACGTACGAGGGGGCGGATCCTACGAGCAGTACTTC. Amino acids: CASNVRGGGSYEQYF. The full variable domain, with the rest looked up from reference TRBV7-2 and TRBJ2-7, is GAGVSQSPSNKVTEKGKDVELRCDPISGHTALYWYRQSLGQGLEFLIYFQGNSAPDKSGLPSDRFSAERTGGSVSTLTIQRTQQEDSAVYLCASNVRGGGSYEQYFGPGTRLTVT.

This rearrangement joins TRBV14 to TRBJ1-5; D uncertain. Germline V gene lookup returns CDR1 SGHDN and CDR2 FVKESK. V lost 2 bases and J 7 bases, leaving 15 bases between the germline ends. The CDR3 covers 15 residues. Here the CDR3 DNA reads TGTGCCAGCAGCCAAAAGTCCCCTGGCTGGCAGCCCCAGCATTTT. This encodes CASSQKSPGWQPQHF. The full variable domain, in which reference TRBV14 and TRBJ1-5 provide the parts outside the CDR3, is EAGVTQFPSHSVIEKGQTVTLRCDPISGHDNLYWYRRVMGKEIKFLLHFVKESKQDESGMPNNRFLAERTGGTYSTLKVQPAELEDSGVYFCASSQKSPGWQPQHFGDGTRLSIL.

J is TRBJ1-4 and V is TRBV9; 7 positions agree with TRBD1. Germline CDR1 reads SGDLS; CDR2 reads YYNGEE. Trimming at V came to 3 bases and at J to 6 bases, leaving 11 bases not matched to a gene. The CDR3 has 16 residues. CDR3 sequence (DNA): TGTGCCAGCAGCGAGAGAACGGGGACAGTAGATGAAAAACTGTTTTTT. It translates to CASSERTGTVDEKLFF.

In this sample, this clonotype turned up many times. The genes are TRBV19 and TRBJ1-2, with a possible D match to TRBD1 (6 bases). The CDR3 is made up of 14 amino acids. Per germline, CDR1 LNHDA and CDR2 SQIVND (reference sequence). Trimming took 4 bases from V and 7 from J, leaving 16 bases between them. The CDR3 reads CASSRTEPLAGYTF. CDR3 sequence (DNA): TGTGCCAGTAGTAGGACAGAGCCCCTCGCTGGCTACACCTTC.

The chain joins TRBV7-9 to TRBJ1-2; D not resolved. CDR3 size: 16 residues. Germline CDR1 is SEHNR and CDR2 is FQNEAQ (reference sequence). V dropped 7 bases and J dropped 0 bases, with 18 bases sitting between them. The CDR3 bases are TGTGCCAGCACCCCGGGCCCCCGGACCCCTAACTATGGCTACACCTTC. Its protein is CASTPGPRTPNYGYTF.